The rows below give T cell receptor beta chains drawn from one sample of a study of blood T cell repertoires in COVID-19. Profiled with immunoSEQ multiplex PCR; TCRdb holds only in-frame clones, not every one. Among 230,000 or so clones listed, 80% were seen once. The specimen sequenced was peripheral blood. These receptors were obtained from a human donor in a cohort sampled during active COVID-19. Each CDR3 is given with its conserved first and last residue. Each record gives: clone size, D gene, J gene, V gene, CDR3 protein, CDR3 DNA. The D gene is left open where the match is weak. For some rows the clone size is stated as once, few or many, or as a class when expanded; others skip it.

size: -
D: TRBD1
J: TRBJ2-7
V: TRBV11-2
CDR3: CASSLGTESYEQYF
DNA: TGTGCCAGCAGCTTGGGGACAGAATCCTACGAGCAGTACTTC

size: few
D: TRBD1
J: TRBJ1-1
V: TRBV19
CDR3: CASSPGGWNTEAFF
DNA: TGTGCCAGTAGCCCAGGGGGTTGGAACACTGAAGCTTTCTTT

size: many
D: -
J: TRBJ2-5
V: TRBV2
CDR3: CASWAGQETQYF
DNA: TGTGCCAGTTGGGCAGGGCAAGAGACCCAGTACTTC

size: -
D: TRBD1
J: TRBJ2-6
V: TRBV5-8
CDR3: CASGGTGAGANVLTF
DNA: TGTGCCAGCGGCGGGACAGGGGCTGGGGCCAACGTCCTGACTTTC

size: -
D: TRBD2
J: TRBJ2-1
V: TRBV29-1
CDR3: CGLQREVYNEQFF
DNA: TGCGGCCTGCAGCGGGAGGTCTACAATGAGCAGTTCTTC

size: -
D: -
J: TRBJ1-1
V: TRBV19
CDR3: CASSISRTVEAFF
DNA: TGTGCCAGTAGTATCAGTAGAACAGTTGAAGCTTTCTTT

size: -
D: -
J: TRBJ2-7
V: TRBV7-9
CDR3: CASTDRTVNIYF
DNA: TGTGCCAGCACCGATCGGACAGTCAACATTTACTTC

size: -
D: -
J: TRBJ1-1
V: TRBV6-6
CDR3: CASSSYREAFF
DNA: TGTGCCAGCAGTTCCTACAGGGAAGCTTTCTTT

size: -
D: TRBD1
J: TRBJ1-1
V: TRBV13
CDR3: CASSLQRGLTEAFF
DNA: TGTGCCAGCAGCTTACAGAGGGGGCTTACTGAAGCTTTCTTT

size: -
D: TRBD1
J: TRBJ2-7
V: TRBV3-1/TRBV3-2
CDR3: CASSQDNRGEQYF
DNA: TGTGCCAGCAGCCAAGATAACAGGGGCGAGCAGTACTTC

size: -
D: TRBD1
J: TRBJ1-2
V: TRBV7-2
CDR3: CASSLGSGGSVYGYTF
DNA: TGTGCCAGCAGCTTAGGTTCAGGGGGGAGTGTGTATGGCTACACCTTC

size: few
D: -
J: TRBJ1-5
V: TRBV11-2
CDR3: CASSLGGSYDQPQHF
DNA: TGTGCCAGCAGCTTAGGGGGCAGCTATGATCAGCCCCAGCATTTT

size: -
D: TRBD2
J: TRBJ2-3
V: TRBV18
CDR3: CASSETSGRARRADTQYF
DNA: TGTGCCAGCTCAGAGACTAGCGGGAGGGCCAGGCGGGCAGATACGCAGTATTTT

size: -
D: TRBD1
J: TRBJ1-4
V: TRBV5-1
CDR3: CASSGGTGREKLFF
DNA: TGCGCCAGCAGCGGCGGGACAGGGCGTGAAAAACTGTTTTTT

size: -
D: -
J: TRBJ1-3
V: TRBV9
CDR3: CASSVGVRGNGNTIYF
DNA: TGTGCCAGCAGCGTAGGAGTCCGGGGGAATGGAAACACCATATATTTT

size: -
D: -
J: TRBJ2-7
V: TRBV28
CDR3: CASSAAGPYEQYF
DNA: TGTGCCAGCAGCGCGGCGGGCCCCTACGAGCAGTACTTC

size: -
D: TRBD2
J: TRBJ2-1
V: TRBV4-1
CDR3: CASSPRVAGGPGGEQFF
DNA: TGCGCCAGCAGCCCCCGGGTAGCGGGAGGGCCTGGGGGTGAGCAGTTCTTC

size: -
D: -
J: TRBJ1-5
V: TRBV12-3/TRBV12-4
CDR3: CAISGSTQPQHF
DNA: TGTGCCATAAGCGGTTCTACTCAGCCCCAGCATTTT

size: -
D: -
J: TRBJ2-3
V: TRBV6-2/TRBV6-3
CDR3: CASSYSRGTQYF
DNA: TGTGCCAGCAGTTACTCCCGAGGTACGCAGTATTTT

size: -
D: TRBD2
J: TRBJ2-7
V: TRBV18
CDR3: CASSPPGTSGAYEQYF
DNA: TGTGCCAGCTCACCCCCCGGGACTAGCGGGGCCTACGAGCAGTACTTC

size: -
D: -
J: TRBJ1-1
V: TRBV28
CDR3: CASSFDTEYAEAFF
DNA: TGTGCCAGCAGTTTCGACACAGAGTACGCTGAAGCTTTCTTT

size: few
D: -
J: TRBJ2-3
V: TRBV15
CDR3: CATSRGRVYTDTQYF
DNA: TGTGCCACCAGCAGAGGGCGGGTCTACACAGATACGCAGTATTTT

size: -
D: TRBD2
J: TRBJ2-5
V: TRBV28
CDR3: CASSLGSGRSETQYF
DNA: TGTGCCAGCAGTTTAGGTAGCGGGAGGAGTGAGACCCAGTACTTC

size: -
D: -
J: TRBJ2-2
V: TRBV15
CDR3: CATSDIGGTGELFF
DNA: TGTGCCACCAGCGATATAGGGGGAACCGGGGAGCTGTTTTTT

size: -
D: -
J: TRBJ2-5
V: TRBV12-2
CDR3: CASRLVDGASGSGTQYF
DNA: TGTGCAAGTCGCTTAGTTGATGGAGCTAGCGGCTCAGGGACCCAGTACTTC

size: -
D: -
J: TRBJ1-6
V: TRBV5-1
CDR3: CASSLTQVNSPLHF
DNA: TGCGCCAGCAGCTTGACACAGGTGAATTCACCCCTCCACTTT

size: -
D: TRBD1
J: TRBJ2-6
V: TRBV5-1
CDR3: CASSRTGGISGANVLTF
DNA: TGCGCCAGCAGTAGAACAGGGGGAATCTCTGGGGCCAACGTCCTGACTTTC

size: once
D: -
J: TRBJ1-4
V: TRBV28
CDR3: CASKWDINEKLFF
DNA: TGTGCCAGCAAATGGGACATTAATGAAAAACTGTTTTTT

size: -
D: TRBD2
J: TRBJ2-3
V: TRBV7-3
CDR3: CASSPGLATGTDTQYF
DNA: TGTGCCAGCAGCCCGGGACTAGCGACGGGCACAGATACGCAGTATTTT

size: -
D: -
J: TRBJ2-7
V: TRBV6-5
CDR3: CASSSGLGYEQYF
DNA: TGTGCCAGCAGTTCGGGACTCGGCTACGAGCAGTACTTC

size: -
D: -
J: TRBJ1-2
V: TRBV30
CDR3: CAQARGGRSGYTF
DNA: TGTGCCCAAGCGAGGGGGGGGCGGAGTGGCTACACCTTC

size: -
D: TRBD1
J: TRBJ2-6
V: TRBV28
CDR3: CASSPTGGKGGANVLTF
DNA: TGTGCCAGCAGCCCGACAGGGGGCAAAGGTGGGGCCAACGTCCTGACTTTC

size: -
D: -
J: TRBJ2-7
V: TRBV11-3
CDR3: CASSSTRTSEQYF
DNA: TGTGCCAGCAGCTCTACTAGGACCTCCGAGCAGTACTTC

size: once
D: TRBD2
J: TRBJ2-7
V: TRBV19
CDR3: CASRTAGTTSYEQYF
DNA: TGTGCCAGTAGAACCGCCGGGACTACCTCCTACGAGCAGTACTTC

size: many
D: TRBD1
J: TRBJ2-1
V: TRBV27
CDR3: CASSDRGGHNEQFF
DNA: TGTGCCAGCAGTGACAGGGGGGGTCACAATGAGCAGTTCTTC

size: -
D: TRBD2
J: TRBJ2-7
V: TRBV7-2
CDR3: CASSPPSGAAREQYF
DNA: TGTGCCAGCAGCCCTCCCAGCGGGGCTGCACGGGAGCAGTACTTC

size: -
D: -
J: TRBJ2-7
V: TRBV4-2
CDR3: CASSQGGVNSEQYF
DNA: TGTGCCAGCAGCCAAGGGGGCGTCAATTCCGAGCAGTACTTC

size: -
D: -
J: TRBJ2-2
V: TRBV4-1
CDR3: CASSQGTPNTGELFF
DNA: TGCGCCAGCAGCCAAGGAACTCCGAACACCGGGGAGCTGTTTTTT

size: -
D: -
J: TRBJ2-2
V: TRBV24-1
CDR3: CATSRTVNTGELFF
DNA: TGTGCCACCAGTCGGACAGTTAACACCGGGGAGCTGTTTTTT

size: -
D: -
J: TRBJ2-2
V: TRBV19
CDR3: CASSMTVTGELFF
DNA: TGTGCCAGTAGTATGACAGTCACCGGGGAGCTGTTTTTT

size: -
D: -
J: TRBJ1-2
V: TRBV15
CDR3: CATSVSTGIYEGYTF
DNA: TGTGCCACCAGCGTGAGCACAGGCATTTATGAGGGCTACACCTTC

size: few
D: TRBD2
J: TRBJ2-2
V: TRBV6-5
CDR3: CASSSTSGRRGGELFF
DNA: TGTGCCAGCAGTTCCACTAGCGGGAGAAGAGGCGGGGAGCTGTTTTTT

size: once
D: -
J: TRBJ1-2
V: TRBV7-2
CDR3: CASSAQTGYGYTF
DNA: TGTGCCAGCAGCGCCCAAACAGGGTATGGCTACACCTTC

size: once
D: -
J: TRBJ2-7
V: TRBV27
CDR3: CASSLQGSYEQYF
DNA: TGTGCCAGCAGTTTACAGGGTAGCTACGAGCAGTACTTC

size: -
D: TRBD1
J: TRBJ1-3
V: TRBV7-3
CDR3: CASSLRAGGSGNTIYF
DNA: TGTGCCAGCAGCTTAAGGGCAGGGGGATCTGGAAACACCATATATTTT

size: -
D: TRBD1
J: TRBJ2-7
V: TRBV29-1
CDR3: CSARQGVPYEQYF
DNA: TGCAGCGCCAGACAGGGGGTGCCCTACGAGCAGTACTTC

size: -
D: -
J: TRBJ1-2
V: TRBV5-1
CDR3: CASSLDRENGYTF
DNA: TGCGCCAGCAGCTTGGACAGGGAAAACGGCTACACCTTC

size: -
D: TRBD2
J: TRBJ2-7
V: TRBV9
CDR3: CASSATSGISEQYF
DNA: TGTGCCAGCAGCGCGACTAGCGGGATCTCCGAGCAGTACTTC

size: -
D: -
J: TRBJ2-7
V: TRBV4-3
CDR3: CASSQEAARGIDEQYF
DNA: TGCGCCAGCAGCCAAGAAGCCGCGCGGGGCATCGACGAGCAGTACTTC

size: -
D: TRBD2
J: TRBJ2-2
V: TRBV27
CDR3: CPRRAGGGPGALDTGELFF
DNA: TGCCCCCGCCGTGCCGGGGGGGGACCGGGGGCGCTGGACACCGGGGAGCTGTTTTTT

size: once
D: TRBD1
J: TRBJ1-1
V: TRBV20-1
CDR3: CSARGLKAFF
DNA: TGCAGTGCAAGGGGGCTAAAAGCTTTCTTT

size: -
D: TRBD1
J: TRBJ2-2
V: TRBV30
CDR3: CAWRRGQGYTGELFF
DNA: TGTGCCTGGAGAAGGGGACAGGGGTACACCGGGGAGCTGTTTTTT

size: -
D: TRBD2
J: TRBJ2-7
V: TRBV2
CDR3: CASVTVPGLAGGEQYF
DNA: TGTGCCAGCGTCACGGTACCGGGACTAGCGGGAGGTGAGCAGTACTTC

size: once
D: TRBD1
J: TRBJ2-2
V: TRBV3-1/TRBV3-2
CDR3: CASSHRDRGDTGELFF
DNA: TGTGCCAGCAGCCACCGGGACAGGGGGGACACCGGGGAGCTGTTTTTT

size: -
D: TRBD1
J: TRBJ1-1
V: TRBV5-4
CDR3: CASSSRVRQGGNTEAFF
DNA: TGTGCCAGCAGCTCGAGAGTAAGACAGGGGGGGAACACTGAAGCTTTCTTT

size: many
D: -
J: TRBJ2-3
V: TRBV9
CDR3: CASSREQGTDTQYF
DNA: TGTGCCAGCAGTCGCGAACAGGGAACAGATACGCAGTATTTT

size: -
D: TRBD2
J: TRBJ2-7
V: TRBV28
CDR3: CASTFHSGGYEQYF
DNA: TGTGCCAGCACGTTCCACTCGGGGGGCTACGAGCAGTACTTC

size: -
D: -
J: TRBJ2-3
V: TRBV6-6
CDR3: CASSRRGSGHSTDTQYF
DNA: TGTGCCAGCAGTCGTCGCGGAAGCGGGCATAGCACAGATACGCAGTATTTT

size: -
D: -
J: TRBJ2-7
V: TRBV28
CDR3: CASRNQQGLPYEQYF
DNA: TGTGCCAGCAGAAACCAACAGGGTCTGCCCTACGAGCAGTACTTC

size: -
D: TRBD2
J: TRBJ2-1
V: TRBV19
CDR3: CASSIVSSGSTYYNEQFF
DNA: TGTGCCAGTAGTATAGTATCTAGCGGGAGTACATACTACAATGAGCAGTTCTTC